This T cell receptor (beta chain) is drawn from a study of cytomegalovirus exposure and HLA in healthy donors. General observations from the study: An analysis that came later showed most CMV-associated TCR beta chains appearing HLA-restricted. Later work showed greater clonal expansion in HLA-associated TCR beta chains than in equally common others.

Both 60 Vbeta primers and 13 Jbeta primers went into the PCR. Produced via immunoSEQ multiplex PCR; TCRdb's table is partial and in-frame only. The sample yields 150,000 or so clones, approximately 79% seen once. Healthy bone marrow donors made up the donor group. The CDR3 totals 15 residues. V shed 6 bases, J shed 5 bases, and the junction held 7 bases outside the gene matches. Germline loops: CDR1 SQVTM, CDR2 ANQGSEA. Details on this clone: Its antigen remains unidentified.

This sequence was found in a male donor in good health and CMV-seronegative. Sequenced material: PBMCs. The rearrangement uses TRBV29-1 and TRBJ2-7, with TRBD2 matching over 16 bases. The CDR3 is CSVMGLAGGLDEQYF. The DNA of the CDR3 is TGCAGCGTCATGGGACTAGCGGGAGGGCTCGACGAGCAGTACTTC.